This entry features one T cell receptor (beta chain) sequence. A fixed DNA input of about 0.35 ug was used per bulk PBMC sample. Sequencing was performed with immunoSEQ multiplex PCR; in TCRdb, only in-frame clones are kept and a portion is missing. The table shows some 14,000 clones, with 92% occurring only once. The data belong to a study of blood T cell dynamics during melanoma immunotherapy. In the study overall: Patients with metastatic melanoma got pembrolizumab or nivolumab-ipilimumab as first-line care.

The CDR3 sequence is 17 residues long. J lost 5 bases, V lost 10 bases, and 19 bases had no gene match. CDR1 is ENHRY and CDR2 is SYGVKD in the germline V gene. Time point reported: week 3, after first cycle of checkpoint inhibitor. Patients had no prior systemic cancer treatment, immunosuppressants or other active cancers. Material: blood, obtained from a patient treated with checkpoint blockade. The source of this sequence is a human donor with melanoma. The chain joins TRBV10-3 to TRBJ2-7, with 11 bases aligning to TRBD2. The CDR3, as DNA: TGTGCCACCCAGATAGGGGCTAGCGGGAGGTCAGAAAACGAGCAGTACTTC. It specifies CATQIGASGRSENEQYF.